The following is a T cell receptor (beta chain) sequence with its context. Its target is not known. The source of the sample is a study of post-analysis software for immune sequencing data. In germline, CDR1 is WNHNN, CDR2 SYGVQD (reference sequence). V was pared by 3 bases and J by 7 bases, with 10 bases between. This CDR3 contains 13 residues. Unique molecular identifiers were present in the TCR beta cDNA libraries. Each sample of roughly 0.9 to 11 million input T cells yielded around 500,000 cDNA molecules, so each molecule approximated one T cell. Via MiXCR, TCRdb re-called the PCR reads, giving one row per CDR3 protein. The sample comprises more than 500,000 distinct CDR3 sequences, around a third of which are singletons, and less than 6% rests with the top ten. Whole-study findings and limits: Controls showed lower frequencies than patients for five TRBV segments, and TRBV5-6, TRBV5-1 and TRBV20-1 were among these. Significantly decreased normalized Chao1 diversity was recorded for multiple sclerosis patients relative to controls.

This TCR was sampled from a girl aged 2-17 years with multiple sclerosis. Specimen: blood. This chain joins TRBV10-1 and TRBJ2-1; tentative D call: TRBD1 (6 bases). The CDR3: CASSEFRGNEQFF. DNA for the CDR3: TGCGCCAGCAGTGAATTTAGGGGGAATGAGCAGTTCTTC.